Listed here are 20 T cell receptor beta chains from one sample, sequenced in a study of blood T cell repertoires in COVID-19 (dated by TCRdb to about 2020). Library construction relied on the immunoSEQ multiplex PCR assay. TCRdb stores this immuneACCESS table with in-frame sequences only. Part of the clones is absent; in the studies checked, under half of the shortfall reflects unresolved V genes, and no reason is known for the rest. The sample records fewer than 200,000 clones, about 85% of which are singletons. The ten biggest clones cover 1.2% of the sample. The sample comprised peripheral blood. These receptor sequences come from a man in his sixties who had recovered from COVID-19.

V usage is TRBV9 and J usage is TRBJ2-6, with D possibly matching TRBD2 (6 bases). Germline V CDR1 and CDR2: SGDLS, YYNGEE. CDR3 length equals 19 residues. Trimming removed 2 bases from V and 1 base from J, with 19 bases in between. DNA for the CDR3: TGTGCCAGCAGCGTGGGCCTACGCCCGACTAGGTCTGGGGCCAACGTCCTGACTTTC. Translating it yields CASSVGLRPTRSGANVLTF. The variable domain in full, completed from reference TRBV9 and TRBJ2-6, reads DSGVTQTPKHLITATGQRVTLRCSPRSGDLSVYWYQQSLDQGLQFLIQYYNGEERAKGNILERFSAQQFPDLHSELNLSSLELGDSALYFCASSVGLRPTRSGANVLTFGAGSRLTVL.

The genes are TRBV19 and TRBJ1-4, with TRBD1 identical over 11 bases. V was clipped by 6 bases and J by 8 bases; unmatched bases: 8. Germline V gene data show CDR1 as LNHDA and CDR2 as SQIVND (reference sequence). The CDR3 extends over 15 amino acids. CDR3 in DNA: TGTGCCAGTAGAACGTCGGGACAGGGGGACGAAAAACTGTTTTTT. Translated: CASRTSGQGDEKLFF. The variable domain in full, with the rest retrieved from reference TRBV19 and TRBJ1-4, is DGGITQSPKYLFRKEGQNVTLSCEQNLNHDAMYWYRQDPGQGLRLIYYSQIVNDFQKGDIAEGYSVSREKKESFPLTVTSAQKNPTAFYLCASRTSGQGDEKLFFGSGTQLSVL.

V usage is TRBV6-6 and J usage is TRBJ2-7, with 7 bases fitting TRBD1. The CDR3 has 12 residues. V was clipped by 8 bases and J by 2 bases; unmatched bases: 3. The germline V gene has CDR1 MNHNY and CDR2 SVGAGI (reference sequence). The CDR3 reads CASQGQTYEQYF. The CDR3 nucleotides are TGTGCCAGCCAGGGACAGACCTACGAGCAGTACTTC.

The CDR3 sequence is CASSPYTGTGGTDTQYF. CDR3 DNA: TGCGCCAGCAGCCCCTATACCGGGACAGGGGGCACAGATACGCAGTATTTT. J is TRBJ2-3 and V is TRBV5-1, with 10 bases aligning to TRBD1. The germline CDR1 and CDR2 sequences are SGHRS and YFSETQ. The length of the CDR3 is 17 residues. Trimming took 4 bases from V and 1 from J; bases not matched to a gene: 9.

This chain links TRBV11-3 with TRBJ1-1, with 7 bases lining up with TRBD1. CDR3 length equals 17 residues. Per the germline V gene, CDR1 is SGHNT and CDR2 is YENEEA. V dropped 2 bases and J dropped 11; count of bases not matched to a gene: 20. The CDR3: CASSLKGRSTGPTGAFF. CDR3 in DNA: TGTGCCAGCAGCTTAAAGGGCAGGTCGACAGGGCCCACTGGCGCTTTCTTT.

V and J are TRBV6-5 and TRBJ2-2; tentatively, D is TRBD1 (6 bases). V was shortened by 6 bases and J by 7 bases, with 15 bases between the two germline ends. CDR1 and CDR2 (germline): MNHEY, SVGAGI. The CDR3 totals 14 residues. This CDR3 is CASRDGTSRGELFF. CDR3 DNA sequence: TGTGCCAGCAGGGACGGGACAAGTCGCGGGGAGCTGTTTTTT.

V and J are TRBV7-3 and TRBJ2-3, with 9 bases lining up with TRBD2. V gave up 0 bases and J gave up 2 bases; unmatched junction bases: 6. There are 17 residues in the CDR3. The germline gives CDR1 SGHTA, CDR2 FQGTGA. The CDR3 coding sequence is TGTGCCAGCAGCTTAACGACAGCGGGGGGCTTCACAGATACGCAGTATTTT. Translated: CASSLTTAGGFTDTQYF.

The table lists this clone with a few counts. The CDR3 reads CASSMTGFSGELFF. In DNA form, the CDR3 reads TGTGCCAGCAGCATGACAGGGTTCTCCGGGGAGCTGTTTTTT. This chain uses TRBV5-4 with TRBJ2-2; TRBD1 aligns across 7 bases. The CDR3 extends over 14 amino acids. Per germline, CDR1 SGHNT and CDR2 YYREEE (reference sequence). Germline trimming cut 4 bases from V and 6 bases from J; bases unmatched to any gene: 6.

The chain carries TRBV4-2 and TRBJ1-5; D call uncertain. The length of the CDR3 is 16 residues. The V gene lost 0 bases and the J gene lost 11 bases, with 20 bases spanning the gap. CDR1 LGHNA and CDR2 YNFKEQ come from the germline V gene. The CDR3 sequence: CASSQDNSRRSAAQHF. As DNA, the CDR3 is TGTGCCAGCAGCCAAGATAATTCTAGGAGGTCGGCGGCCCAGCATTTT.

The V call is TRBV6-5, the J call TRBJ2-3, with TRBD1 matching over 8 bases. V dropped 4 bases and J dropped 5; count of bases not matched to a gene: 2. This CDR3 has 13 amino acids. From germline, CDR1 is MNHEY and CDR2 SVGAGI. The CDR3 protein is CASSWTGRDTQYF. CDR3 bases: TGTGCCAGCAGTTGGACAGGGAGAGATACGCAGTATTTT.

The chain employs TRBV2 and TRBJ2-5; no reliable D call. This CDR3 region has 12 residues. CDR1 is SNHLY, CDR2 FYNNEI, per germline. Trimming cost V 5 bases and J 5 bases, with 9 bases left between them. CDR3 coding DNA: TGTGCCAGCAGTCGTATTTCGGAGACCCAGTACTTC. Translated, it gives CASSRISETQYF.

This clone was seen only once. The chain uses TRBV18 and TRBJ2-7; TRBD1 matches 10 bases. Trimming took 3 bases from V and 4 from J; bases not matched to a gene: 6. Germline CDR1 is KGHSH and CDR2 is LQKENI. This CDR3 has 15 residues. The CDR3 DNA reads TGTGCCAGCTCACCCCCGGGACAGGGGCTTTACGAGCAGTACTTC. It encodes CASSPPGQGLYEQYF. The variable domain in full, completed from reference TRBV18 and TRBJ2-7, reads NAGVMQNPRHLVRRRGQEARLRCSPMKGHSHVYWYRQLPEEGLKFMVYLQKENIIDESGMPKERFSAEFPKEGPSILRIQQVVRGDSAAYFCASSPPGQGLYEQYFGPGTRLTVT.

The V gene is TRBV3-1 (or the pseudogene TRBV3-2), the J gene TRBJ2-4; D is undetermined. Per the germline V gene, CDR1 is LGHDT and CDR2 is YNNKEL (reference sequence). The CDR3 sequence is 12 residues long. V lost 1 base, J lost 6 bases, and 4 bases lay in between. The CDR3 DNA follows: TGTGCCAGCAGCCAAGGGAGAAACATTCAGTACTTC. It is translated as CASSQGRNIQYF.

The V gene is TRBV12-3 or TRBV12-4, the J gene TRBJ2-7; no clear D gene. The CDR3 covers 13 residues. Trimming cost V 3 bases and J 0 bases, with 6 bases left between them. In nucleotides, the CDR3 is TGTGCCAGCAGTTTGTCCCACTCCTACGAGCAGTACTTC. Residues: CASSLSHSYEQYF.

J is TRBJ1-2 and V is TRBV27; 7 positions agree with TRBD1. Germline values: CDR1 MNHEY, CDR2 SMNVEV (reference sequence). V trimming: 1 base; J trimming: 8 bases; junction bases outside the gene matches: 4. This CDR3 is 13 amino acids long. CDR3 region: CASSLWARGGYTF. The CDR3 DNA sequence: TGTGCCAGCAGTTTATGGGCCAGGGGGGGCTACACCTTC.

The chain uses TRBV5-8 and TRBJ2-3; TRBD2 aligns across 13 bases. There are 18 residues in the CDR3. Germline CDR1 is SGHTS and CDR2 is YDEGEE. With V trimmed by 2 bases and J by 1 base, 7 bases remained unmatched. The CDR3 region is CASSFGTSGVIGTDTQYF. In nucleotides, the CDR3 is TGTGCCAGCAGCTTCGGGACTAGCGGGGTAATCGGCACAGATACGCAGTATTTT.

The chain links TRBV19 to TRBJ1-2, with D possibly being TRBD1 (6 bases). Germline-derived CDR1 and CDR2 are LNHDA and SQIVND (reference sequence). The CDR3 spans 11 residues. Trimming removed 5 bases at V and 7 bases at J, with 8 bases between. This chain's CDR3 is CASSAGAGYTF. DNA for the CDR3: TGTGCCAGTAGTGCAGGGGCTGGCTACACCTTC.

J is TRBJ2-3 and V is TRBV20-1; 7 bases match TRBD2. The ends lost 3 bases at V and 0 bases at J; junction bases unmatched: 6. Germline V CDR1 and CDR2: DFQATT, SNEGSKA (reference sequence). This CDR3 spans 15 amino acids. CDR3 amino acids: CSASRLAASTDTQYF. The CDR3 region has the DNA TGCAGTGCTAGTAGGCTAGCGGCAAGCACAGATACGCAGTATTTT.

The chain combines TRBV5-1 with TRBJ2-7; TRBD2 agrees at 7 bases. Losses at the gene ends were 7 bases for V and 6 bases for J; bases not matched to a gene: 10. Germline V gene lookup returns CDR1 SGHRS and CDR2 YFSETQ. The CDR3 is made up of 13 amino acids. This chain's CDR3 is CASQLTWEGEQYF. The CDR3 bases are TGCGCCAGCCAGTTGACGTGGGAGGGCGAGCAGTACTTC. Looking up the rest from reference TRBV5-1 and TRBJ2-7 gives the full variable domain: KAGVTQTPRYLIKTRGQQVTLSCSPISGHRSVSWYQQTPGQGLQFLFEYFSETQRNKGNFPGRFSGRQFSNSRSEMNVSTLELGDSALYLCASQLTWEGEQYFGPGTRLTVT.

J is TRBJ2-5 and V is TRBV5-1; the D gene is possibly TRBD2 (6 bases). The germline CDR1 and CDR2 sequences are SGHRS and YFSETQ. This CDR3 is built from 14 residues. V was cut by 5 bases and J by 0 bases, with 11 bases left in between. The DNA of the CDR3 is TGCGCCAGCAGGGTGGGGGGAAACCAAGAGACCCAGTACTTC. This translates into CASRVGGNQETQYF.